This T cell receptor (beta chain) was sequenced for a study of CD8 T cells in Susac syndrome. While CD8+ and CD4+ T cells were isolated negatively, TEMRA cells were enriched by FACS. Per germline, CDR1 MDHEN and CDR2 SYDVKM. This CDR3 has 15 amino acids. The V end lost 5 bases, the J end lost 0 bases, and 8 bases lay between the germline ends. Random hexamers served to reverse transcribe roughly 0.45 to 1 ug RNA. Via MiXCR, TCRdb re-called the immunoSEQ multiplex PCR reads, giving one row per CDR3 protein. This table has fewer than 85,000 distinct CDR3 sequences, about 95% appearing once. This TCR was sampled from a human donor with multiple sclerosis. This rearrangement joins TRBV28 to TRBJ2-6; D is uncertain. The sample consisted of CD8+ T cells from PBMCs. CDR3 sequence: CASSTVDSGANVLTF. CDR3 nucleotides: TGTGCCAGCAGTACCGTGGACTCTGGGGCCAACGTCCTGACTTTC. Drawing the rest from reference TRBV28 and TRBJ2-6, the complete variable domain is DVKVTQSSRYLVKRTGEKVFLECVQDMDHENMFWYRQDPGLGLRLIYFSYDVKMKEKGDIPEGYSVSREKKERFSLILESASTNQTSMYLCASSTVDSGANVLTFGAGSRLTVL.